The clone carrying this T cell receptor beta chain was counted only a few times. The data were taken from a study of blood T cell repertoires in COVID-19. Libraries were prepared by immunoSEQ multiplex PCR; TCRdb keeps only in-frame clonotypes and omits some of them. The sample includes 80,000 to 100,000 clones, around 88% seen only once; the top ten take around 2%. Germline V gives CDR1 MNHNY, CDR2 SVGAGI (reference sequence). Trimming removed 5 bases from V and 0 bases from J, with 14 bases in between. The CDR3 runs 17 residues. Material: peripheral blood. This receptor was identified in a man between 50 and 59 years old with COVID-19, enrolled during active disease. The rearrangement joins TRBV6-6 to TRBJ2-6; TRBD1 might be the D (6 bases). CDR3 protein: CASSLGGSYSGANVLTF. DNA for the CDR3: TGTGCCAGCAGTCTAGGGGGAAGCTACTCTGGGGCCAACGTCCTGACTTTC.